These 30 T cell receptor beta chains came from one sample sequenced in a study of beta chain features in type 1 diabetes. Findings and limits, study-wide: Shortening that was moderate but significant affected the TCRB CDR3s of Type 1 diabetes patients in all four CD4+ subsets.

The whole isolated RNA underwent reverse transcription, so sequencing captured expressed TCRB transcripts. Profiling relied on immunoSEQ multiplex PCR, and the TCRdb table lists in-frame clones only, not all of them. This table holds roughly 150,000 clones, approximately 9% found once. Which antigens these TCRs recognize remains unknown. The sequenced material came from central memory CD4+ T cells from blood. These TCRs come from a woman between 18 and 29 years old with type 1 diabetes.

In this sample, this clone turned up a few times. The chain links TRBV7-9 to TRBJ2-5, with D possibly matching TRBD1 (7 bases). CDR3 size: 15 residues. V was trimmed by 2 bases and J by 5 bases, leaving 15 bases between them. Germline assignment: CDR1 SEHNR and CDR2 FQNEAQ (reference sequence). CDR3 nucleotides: TGTGCCAGCAGCTTAACAGGGGACAGCGGGGAGACCCAGTACTTC. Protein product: CASSLTGDSGETQYF. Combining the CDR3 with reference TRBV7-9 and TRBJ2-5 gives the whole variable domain DTGVSQNPRHKITKRGQNVTFRCDPISEHNRLYWYRQTLGQGPEFLTYFQNEAQLEKSRLLSDRFSAERPKGSFSTLEIQRTEQGDSAMYLCASSLTGDSGETQYFGPGTRLLVL.

CDR3 sequence (DNA): TGTGCCAGCAGCCTGACAGACTACGAGCAGTACTTC. Translating it yields CASSLTDYEQYF. V is TRBV2 and J is TRBJ2-7, with a weak D call TRBD1 (5 bases). Germline V gene data show CDR1 as SNHLY and CDR2 as FYNNEI. Deletions cut 6 bases from V and 3 bases from J, with 9 bases between. The CDR3 contains 12 residues.

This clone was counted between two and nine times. In DNA, the CDR3 is TGTGCCAGCAGCTTAGCGGGGGGCAGCTACAATGAGCAGTTCTTC. This encodes CASSLAGGSYNEQFF. V usage is TRBV11-2 and J usage is TRBJ2-1, with a tentative D call TRBD2 (7 bases). The CDR3 sequence is 15 residues long. Per the germline V gene, CDR1 is SGHAT and CDR2 is FQNNGV. V gave up 1 base and J gave up 3 bases, with 10 bases separating them. Drawing the rest from reference TRBV11-2 and TRBJ2-1, the complete variable domain is EAGVAQSPRYKIIEKRQSVAFWCNPISGHATLYWYQQILGQGPKLLIQFQNNGVVDDSQLPKDRFSAERLKGVDSTLKIQPAKLEDSAVYLCASSLAGGSYNEQFFGPGTRLTVL.

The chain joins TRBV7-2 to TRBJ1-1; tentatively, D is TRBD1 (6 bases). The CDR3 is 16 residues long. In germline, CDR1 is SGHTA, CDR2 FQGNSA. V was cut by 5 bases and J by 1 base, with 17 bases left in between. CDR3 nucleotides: TGTGCCAGCAGCCGCACAGGGCAGGGTGAGAACACTGAAGCTTTCTTT. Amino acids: CASSRTGQGENTEAFF.

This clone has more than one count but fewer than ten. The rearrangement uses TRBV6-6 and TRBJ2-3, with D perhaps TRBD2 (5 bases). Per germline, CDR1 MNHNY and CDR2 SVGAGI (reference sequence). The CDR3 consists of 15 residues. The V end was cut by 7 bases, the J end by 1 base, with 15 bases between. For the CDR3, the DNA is TGTGCCAGCACCCGCTCGGGGTGGGGCACAGATACGCAGTATTTT. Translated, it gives CASTRSGWGTDTQYF.

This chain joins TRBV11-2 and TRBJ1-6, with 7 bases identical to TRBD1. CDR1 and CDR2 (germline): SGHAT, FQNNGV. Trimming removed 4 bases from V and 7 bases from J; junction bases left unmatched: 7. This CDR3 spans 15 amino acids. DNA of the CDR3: TGTGCCAGCAGCTGGGGCCAGGGGGTGAATTCACCCCTCCACTTT. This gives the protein CASSWGQGVNSPLHF. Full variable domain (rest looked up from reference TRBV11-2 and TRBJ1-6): EAGVAQSPRYKIIEKRQSVAFWCNPISGHATLYWYQQILGQGPKLLIQFQNNGVVDDSQLPKDRFSAERLKGVDSTLKIQPAKLEDSAVYLCASSWGQGVNSPLHFGNGTRLTVT.

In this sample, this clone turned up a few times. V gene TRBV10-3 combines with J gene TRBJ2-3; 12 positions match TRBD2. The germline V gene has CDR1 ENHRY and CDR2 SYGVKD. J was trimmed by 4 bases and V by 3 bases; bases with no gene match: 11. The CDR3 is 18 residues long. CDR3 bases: TGTGCCATCAGTGATGCCCCCGGGACTAGCGGGCGTGCAGATACGCAGTATTTT. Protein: CAISDAPGTSGRADTQYF.

The CDR3 is CASRLAGITDTQYF. CDR3 bases: TGTGCCAGCAGGCTAGCGGGAATCACAGATACGCAGTATTTT. The rearrangement links TRBV9 to TRBJ2-3; 9 bases fit TRBD2. V shed 5 bases, J shed 2 bases, and the junction held 3 bases outside the gene matches. Germline V CDR1 and CDR2: SGDLS, YYNGEE. The CDR3 loop spans 14 amino acids.

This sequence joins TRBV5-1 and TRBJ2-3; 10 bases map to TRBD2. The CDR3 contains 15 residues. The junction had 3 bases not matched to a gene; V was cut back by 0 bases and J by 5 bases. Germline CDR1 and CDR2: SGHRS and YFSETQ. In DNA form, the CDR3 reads TGCGCCAGCAGCTTGGAGAGCGGGGGGGAAGATACGCAGTATTTT. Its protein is CASSLESGGEDTQYF.

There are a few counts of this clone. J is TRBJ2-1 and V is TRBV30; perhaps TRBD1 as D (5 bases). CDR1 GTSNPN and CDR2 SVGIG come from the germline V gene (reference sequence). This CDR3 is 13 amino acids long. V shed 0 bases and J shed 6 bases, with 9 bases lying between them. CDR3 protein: CAWSVQVANEQFF. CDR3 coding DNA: TGTGCCTGGAGTGTACAGGTAGCCAATGAGCAGTTCTTC. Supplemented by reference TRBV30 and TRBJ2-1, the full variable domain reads SQTIHQWPATLVQPVGSPLSLECTVEGTSNPNLYWYRQAAGRGLQLLFYSVGIGQISSEVPQNLSASRPQDRQFILSSKKLLLSDSGFYLCAWSVQVANEQFFGPGTRLTVL.

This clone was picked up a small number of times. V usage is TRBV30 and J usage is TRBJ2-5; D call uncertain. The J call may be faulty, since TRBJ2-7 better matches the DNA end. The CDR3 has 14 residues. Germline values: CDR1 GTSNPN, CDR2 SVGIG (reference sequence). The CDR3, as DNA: TGTGCCTGGATGGGCTCCTCCTTATCCTACGAGCAGTACTTC. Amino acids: CAWMGSSLSYEQYF.

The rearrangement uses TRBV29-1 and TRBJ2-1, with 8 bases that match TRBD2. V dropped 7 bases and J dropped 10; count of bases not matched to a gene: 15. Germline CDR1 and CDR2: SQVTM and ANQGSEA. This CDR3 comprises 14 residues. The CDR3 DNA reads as TGCAGCGGACTAAGCGGGAGCGGGGGAGGGGAGCAGTTCTTC. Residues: CSGLSGSGGGEQFF.

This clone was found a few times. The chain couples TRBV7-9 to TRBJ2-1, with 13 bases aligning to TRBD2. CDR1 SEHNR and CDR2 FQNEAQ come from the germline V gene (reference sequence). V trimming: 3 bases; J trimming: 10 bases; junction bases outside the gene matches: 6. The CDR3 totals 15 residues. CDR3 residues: CASSLWTSGREEQFF. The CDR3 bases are TGTGCCAGCAGCTTGTGGACTAGCGGGAGAGAAGAGCAGTTCTTC. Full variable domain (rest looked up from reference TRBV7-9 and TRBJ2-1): DTGVSQNPRHKITKRGQNVTFRCDPISEHNRLYWYRQTLGQGPEFLTYFQNEAQLEKSRLLSDRFSAERPKGSFSTLEIQRTEQGDSAMYLCASSLWTSGREEQFFGPGTRLTVL.

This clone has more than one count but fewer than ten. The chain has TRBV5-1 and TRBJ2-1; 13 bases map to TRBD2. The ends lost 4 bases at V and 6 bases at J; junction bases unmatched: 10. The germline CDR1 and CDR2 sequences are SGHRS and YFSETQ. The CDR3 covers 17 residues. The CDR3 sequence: CASSPGLAGVFINEQFF. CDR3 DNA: TGCGCCAGCAGCCCAGGACTAGCGGGGGTATTCATCAATGAGCAGTTCTTC. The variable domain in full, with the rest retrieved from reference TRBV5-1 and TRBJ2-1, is KAGVTQTPRYLIKTRGQQVTLSCSPISGHRSVSWYQQTPGQGLQFLFEYFSETQRNKGNFPGRFSGRQFSNSRSEMNVSTLELGDSALYLCASSPGLAGVFINEQFFGPGTRLTVL.

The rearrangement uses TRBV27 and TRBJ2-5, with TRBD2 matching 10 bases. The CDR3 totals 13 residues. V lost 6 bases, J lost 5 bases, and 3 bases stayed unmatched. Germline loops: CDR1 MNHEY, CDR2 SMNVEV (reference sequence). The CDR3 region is CASRLGLAETQYF. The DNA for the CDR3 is TGTGCCAGCAGGCTGGGACTAGCGGAGACCCAGTACTTC.

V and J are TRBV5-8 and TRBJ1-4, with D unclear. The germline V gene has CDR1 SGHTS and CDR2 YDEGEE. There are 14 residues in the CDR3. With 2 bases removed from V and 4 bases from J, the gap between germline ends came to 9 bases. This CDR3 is CASSLRQFNEKLFF. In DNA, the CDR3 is TGTGCCAGCAGCTTACGACAATTTAATGAAAAACTGTTTTTT.

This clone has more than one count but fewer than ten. The CDR3 region has the DNA TGCGCCAGCAGCCTCAGAACAGGGGAAGCCTCTGGAAACACCATATATTTT. Its protein product is CASSLRTGEASGNTIYF. V and J are TRBV4-1 and TRBJ1-3, with 7 bases identical to TRBD1. CDR3 length: 17 amino acids. V trimming: 4 bases; J trimming: 0 bases; junction bases outside the gene matches: 9. The germline V gene has CDR1 MGHRA and CDR2 YSYEKL.

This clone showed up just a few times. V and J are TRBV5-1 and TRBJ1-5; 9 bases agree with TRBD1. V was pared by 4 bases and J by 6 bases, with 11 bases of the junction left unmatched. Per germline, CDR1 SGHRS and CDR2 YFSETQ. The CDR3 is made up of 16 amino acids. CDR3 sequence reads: CASSQTPTGGGQPQHF. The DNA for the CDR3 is TGCGCCAGCAGCCAAACCCCTACAGGGGGCGGTCAGCCCCAGCATTTT.

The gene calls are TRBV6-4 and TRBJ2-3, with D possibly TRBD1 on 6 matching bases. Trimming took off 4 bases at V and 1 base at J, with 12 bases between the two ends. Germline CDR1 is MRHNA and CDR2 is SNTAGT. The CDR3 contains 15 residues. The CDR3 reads CASSVQGMGTDTQYF. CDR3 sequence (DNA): TGTGCCAGCAGTGTTCAGGGGATGGGCACAGATACGCAGTATTTT.

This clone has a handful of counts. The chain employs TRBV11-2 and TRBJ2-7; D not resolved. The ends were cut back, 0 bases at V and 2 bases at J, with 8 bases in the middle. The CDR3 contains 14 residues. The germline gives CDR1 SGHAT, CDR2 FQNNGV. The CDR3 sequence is CASSLDGPAYEQYF. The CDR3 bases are TGTGCCAGCAGCTTAGATGGCCCCGCCTACGAGCAGTACTTC.

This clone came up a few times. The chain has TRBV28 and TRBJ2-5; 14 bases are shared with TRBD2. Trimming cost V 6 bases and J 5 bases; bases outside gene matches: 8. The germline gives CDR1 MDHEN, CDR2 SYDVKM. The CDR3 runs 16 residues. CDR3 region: CASRRLAGGPRETQYF. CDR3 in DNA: TGTGCCAGCAGACGACTAGCGGGAGGGCCCCGGGAGACCCAGTACTTC.

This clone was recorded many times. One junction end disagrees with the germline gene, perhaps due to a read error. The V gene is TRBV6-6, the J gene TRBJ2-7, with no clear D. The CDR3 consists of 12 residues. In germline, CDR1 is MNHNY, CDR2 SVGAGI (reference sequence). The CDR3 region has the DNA TGTGCCAGCAGTTACTCCGTCGGTCTCCCTGTCTTC. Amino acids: CASSYSVGLPVF.

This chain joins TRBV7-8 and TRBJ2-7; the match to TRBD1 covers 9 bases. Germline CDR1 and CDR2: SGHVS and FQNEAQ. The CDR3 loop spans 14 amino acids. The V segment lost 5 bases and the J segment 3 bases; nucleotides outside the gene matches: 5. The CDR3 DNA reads TGTGCCAGCAGCGGGAGGACAGGGGACTACGAGCAGTACTTC. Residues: CASSGRTGDYEQYF.

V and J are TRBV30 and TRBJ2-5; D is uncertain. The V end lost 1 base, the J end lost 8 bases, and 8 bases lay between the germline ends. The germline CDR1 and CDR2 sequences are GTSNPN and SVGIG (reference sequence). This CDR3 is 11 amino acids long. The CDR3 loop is CAWSDPVTQYF. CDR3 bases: TGTGCCTGGAGTGATCCGGTCACCCAGTACTTC.

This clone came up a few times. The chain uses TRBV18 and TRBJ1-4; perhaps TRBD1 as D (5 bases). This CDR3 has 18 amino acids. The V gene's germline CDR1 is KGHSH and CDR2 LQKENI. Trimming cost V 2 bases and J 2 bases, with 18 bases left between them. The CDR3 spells CASSPTETAGITNEKLFF. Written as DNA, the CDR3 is TGTGCCAGCTCACCAACGGAGACAGCTGGGATCACTAATGAAAAACTGTTTTTT.

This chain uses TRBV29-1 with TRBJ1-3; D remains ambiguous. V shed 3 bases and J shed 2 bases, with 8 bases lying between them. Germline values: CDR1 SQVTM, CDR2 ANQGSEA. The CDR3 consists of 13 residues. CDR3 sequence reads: CSVDAETGNTIYF. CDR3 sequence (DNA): TGCAGCGTTGACGCGGAAACTGGAAACACCATATATTTT.

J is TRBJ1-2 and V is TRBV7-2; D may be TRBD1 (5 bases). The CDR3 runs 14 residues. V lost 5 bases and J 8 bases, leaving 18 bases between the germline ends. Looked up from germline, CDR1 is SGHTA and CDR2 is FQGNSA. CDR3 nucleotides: TGTGCCAGCAGCGCCGAAACAGGCCCCTTAGGCTACACCTTC. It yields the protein CASSAETGPLGYTF.

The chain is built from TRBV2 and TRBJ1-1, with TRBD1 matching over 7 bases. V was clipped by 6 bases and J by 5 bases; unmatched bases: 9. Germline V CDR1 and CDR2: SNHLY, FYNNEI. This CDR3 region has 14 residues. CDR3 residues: CASRPTGVWTEAFF. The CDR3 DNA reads TGTGCCAGCAGACCCACAGGGGTGTGGACTGAAGCTTTCTTT.

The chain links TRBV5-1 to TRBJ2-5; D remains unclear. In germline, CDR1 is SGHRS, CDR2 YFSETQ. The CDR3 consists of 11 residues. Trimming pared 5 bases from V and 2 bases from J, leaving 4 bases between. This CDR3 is CASRAQETQYF. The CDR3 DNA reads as TGCGCCAGCAGGGCTCAAGAGACCCAGTACTTC.

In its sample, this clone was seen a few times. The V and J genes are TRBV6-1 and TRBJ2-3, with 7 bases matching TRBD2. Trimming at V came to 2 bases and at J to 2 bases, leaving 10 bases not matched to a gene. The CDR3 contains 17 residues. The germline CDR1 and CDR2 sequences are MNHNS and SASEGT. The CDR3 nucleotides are TGTGCCAGCAGTGAACCTGGGACTAAGCTTCTCACAGATACGCAGTATTTT. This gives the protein CASSEPGTKLLTDTQYF.